One sample yielded the 14 T cell receptor beta chains listed below, sequenced in a study of blood T cell repertoires in COVID-19. Generated by immunoSEQ multiplex PCR, the TCRdb table keeps only in-frame clones and is missing some. The table shows approximately 210,000 clones, with 89% occurring only once. Source material: peripheral blood. The receptor source for this set is a woman between 40 and 55 years old with acute or convalescent COVID-19.

V is TRBV30 and J is TRBJ2-7; maybe TRBD1 (6 bases). Trimming removed 3 bases at V and 2 bases at J, with 11 bases between. Germline assignment: CDR1 GTSNPN and CDR2 SVGIG (reference sequence). CDR3 length: 13 amino acids. CDR3 sequence: CAWSRTETYEQYV. In DNA form, the CDR3 reads TGTGCCTGGAGCCGGACAGAAACCTACGAGCAGTACGTC.

The rearrangement links TRBV5-1 to TRBJ2-2, with 12 bases lining up with TRBD2. The J segment lost 5 bases and the V segment lost 1 base, leaving 0 bases of the junction unmatched. Germline V lookup: CDR1 SGHRS, CDR2 YFSETQ. The CDR3 is 15 amino acids. DNA of the CDR3: TGCGCCAGCAGCTTGACTAGCGGGGGGACCGGGGAGCTGTTTTTT. Protein sequence: CASSLTSGGTGELFF.

The gene calls are TRBV13 and TRBJ1-1; a possible D gene is TRBD1 (5 bases). Germline V gene lookup returns CDR1 PRHDT and CDR2 FYEKMQ (reference sequence). Trimming shortened V by 4 bases and J by 0 bases, and 12 bases separated the two germline ends. The CDR3 is 15 residues long. The DNA for the CDR3 is TGTGCCAGCAGCTCCTTGGACACCATGAACACTGAAGCTTTCTTT. Amino acids: CASSSLDTMNTEAFF.

The gene calls are TRBV24-1 and TRBJ2-1, with 11 bases that match TRBD1. There are 16 residues in the CDR3. With 1 base clipped from V and 6 bases from J, the junction kept 4 bases outside the gene matches. Germline V CDR1 and CDR2: KGHDR, SFDVKD. The CDR3 nucleotides are TGTGCCACCAGTGATTTATCGGGACAGGGGGTCAATGAGCAGTTCTTC. This encodes CATSDLSGQGVNEQFF.

The gene calls are TRBV24-1 and TRBJ2-3; TRBD1 might be the D (5 bases). Per germline, CDR1 KGHDR and CDR2 SFDVKD. The CDR3 length is 14 residues. The ends were cut back, 1 base at V and 5 bases at J, with 9 bases in the middle. CDR3 in amino acids: CATSDFFQGDTQYF. CDR3 nucleotides: TGTGCCACCAGTGATTTTTTCCAGGGAGATACGCAGTATTTT.

This chain connects TRBV6-1 to TRBJ2-1, with a tentative D call TRBD1 (6 bases). Germline V gene lookup returns CDR1 MNHNS and CDR2 SASEGT. The CDR3 covers 15 residues. V lost 3 bases, J lost 2 bases, and 11 bases lay in between. The CDR3 DNA reads TGTGCCAGCAGTGAGGACAGTGCCACCTACAATGAGCAGTTCTTC. Protein sequence: CASSEDSATYNEQFF.

The chain recombines TRBV9 with TRBJ1-1; D gene uncertain. Deletions cut 0 bases from V and 1 base from J, with 7 bases between. Germline CDR1 is SGDLS and CDR2 is YYNGEE. The CDR3 runs to 14 residues. This CDR3 reads CASSVATGNTEAFF. The CDR3 bases are TGTGCCAGCAGCGTAGCGACGGGGAACACTGAAGCTTTCTTT.

V usage is TRBV28 and J usage is TRBJ1-2; tentatively, D is TRBD1 (6 bases). V shed 5 bases and J shed 9 bases, with 13 bases lying between them. The CDR3 sequence is 12 residues long. Germline loops: CDR1 MDHEN, CDR2 SYDVKM. The CDR3: CASSPPTGRYTF. CDR3 coding DNA: TGTGCCAGCAGTCCCCCGACAGGACGCTACACCTTC.

This chain's CDR3 is CASSPTRNTEAFF. The CDR3 region has the DNA TGTGCCAGCAGCCCGACACGTAACACTGAAGCTTTCTTT. The chain couples TRBV7-8 to TRBJ1-1; no definite D call. Germline CDR1 is SGHVS and CDR2 is FQNEAQ. The V end lost 5 bases, the J end lost 2 bases, and 9 bases lay between the germline ends. CDR3 length: 13 residues. Complete variable domain (other parts from reference TRBV7-8 and TRBJ1-1): GAGVSQSPRYKVAKRGQDVALRCDPISGHVSLFWYQQALGQGPEFLTYFQNEAQLDKSGLPSDRFFAERPEGSVSTLKIQRTQQEDSAVYLCASSPTRNTEAFFGQGTRLTVV.

The chain has TRBV7-2 and TRBJ1-6, with TRBD1 matching 7 bases. CDR3 size: 14 residues. After removal of 3 bases from V and 8 bases from J, the junction contained 4 bases not matched to a gene. Germline V CDR1 and CDR2: SGHTA, FQGNSA. The DNA for the CDR3 is TGTGCCAGCAGCTTCGGGACAGACTATTCACCCCTCCACTTT. It translates to CASSFGTDYSPLHF.

The chain recombines TRBV10-3 with TRBJ2-5; perhaps TRBD1 as D (6 bases). The CDR3 loop spans 15 amino acids. CDR1 is ENHRY and CDR2 is SYGVKD in the germline V gene. V dropped 0 bases and J dropped 5 bases, with 13 bases sitting between them. CDR3 nucleotide sequence: TGTGCCATCAGTGAGTCGACAGGCAGAGGGGAGACCCAGTACTTC. Its protein is CAISESTGRGETQYF.

The chain combines TRBV5-1 with TRBJ2-1; 7 bases align to TRBD1. CDR3 length: 13 residues. Trimming took 9 bases from V and 5 from J; bases not matched to a gene: 8. Per germline, CDR1 SGHRS and CDR2 YFSETQ. The CDR3 is CATRPGQNNEQFF. The DNA for the CDR3 is TGCGCCACCAGACCGGGACAGAACAATGAGCAGTTCTTC.

The V call is TRBV24-1, the J call TRBJ1-5; TRBD1 matches at 7 bases. The CDR3 contains 19 residues. CDR1 is KGHDR, CDR2 SFDVKD, per germline. The trim removed 0 bases at V and 0 bases at J, leaving 10 bases unmatched. CDR3 protein: CATSDLIRGSINSNQPQHF. DNA for the CDR3: TGTGCCACCAGTGATTTGATCAGGGGGTCTATTAATAGCAATCAGCCCCAGCATTTT.

V is TRBV29-1 and J is TRBJ1-3, with 8 nucleotides matching TRBD1. Trimming at V came to 4 bases and at J to 5 bases, leaving 1 base not matched to a gene. Germline assignment: CDR1 SQVTM and CDR2 ANQGSEA. The CDR3 sequence is 12 residues long. Written as DNA, the CDR3 is TGCAGCGTTGGGACAGGGAGAAACACCATATATTTT. Amino acid sequence: CSVGTGRNTIYF.